The T cell receptor (beta chain) described here comes from a study of T cells in Graves' hyperthyroidism and ophthalmopathy. Study-wide points: Most expanded thyroid clonotypes above 0.001 recurred in blood.

Germline trimming cut 9 bases from V and 8 bases from J; bases unmatched to any gene: 5. The CDR3 runs to 13 residues. Germline V gene sequence: CDR1 MDHEN, CDR2 SYDVKM. In its sample, this clonotype was seen a few times. Its antigen is not known. Authors of the study amplified TCR beta CDR3 regions from RNA transcripts. The TCR CDR3 was amplified in a first-round RT-PCR using the HTBI primer set. TCRdb fed the multiplex PCR reads into MiXCR, producing one record per CDR3 protein. This sample yields more than 300,000 distinct CDR3 sequences, of which approximately 17% are seen a single time; 35% to 50% belongs to the top ten. Clinical Activity Scores of at least 3, NOSPECS grades of at least 4 and durations under 3 months characterized ophthalmopathy patients.

V usage is TRBV28 and J usage is TRBJ1-6; TRBD1 matches 9 bases. Sequenced: blood. The sequence came from a young man with Graves' ophthalmopathy. CDR3 residues: CASWTGVYSPLHF. DNA for the CDR3: TGTGCCAGTTGGACAGGGGTTTATTCACCCCTCCACTTT.